This TCR beta chain originates from a study of shared clonotypes between healthy human individuals. The table came from immunoSEQ multiplex PCR; TCRdb's copy has only in-frame clones and leaves some out. The table records hundreds of thousands of clones, less than 85% of them present only once. The TCR comes from a man aged 30 to 39 in good health. The sequenced material came from memory CD4+ T cells sorted from blood. This sample's subset: CD45RA-negative fraction.

DNA of the CDR3: TGTGCCAGCAGCCCGCAGACAGGGGGCGGTGAGCAGTTCTTC. Its protein product is CASSPQTGGGEQFF. The chain employs TRBV7-2 and TRBJ2-1; 10 nucleotides match TRBD1. Trimming took 5 bases from V and 9 from J; bases not matched to a gene: 7. This CDR3 is built from 14 residues. Germline CDR1 is SGHTA and CDR2 is FQGNSA. Using reference TRBV7-2 and TRBJ2-1 for the parts outside the CDR3, the full variable domain is GAGVSQSPSNKVTEKGKDVELRCDPISGHTALYWYRQSLGQGLEFLIYFQGNSAPDKSGLPSDRFSAERTGGSVSTLTIQRTQQEDSAVYLCASSPQTGGGEQFFGPGTRLTVL.